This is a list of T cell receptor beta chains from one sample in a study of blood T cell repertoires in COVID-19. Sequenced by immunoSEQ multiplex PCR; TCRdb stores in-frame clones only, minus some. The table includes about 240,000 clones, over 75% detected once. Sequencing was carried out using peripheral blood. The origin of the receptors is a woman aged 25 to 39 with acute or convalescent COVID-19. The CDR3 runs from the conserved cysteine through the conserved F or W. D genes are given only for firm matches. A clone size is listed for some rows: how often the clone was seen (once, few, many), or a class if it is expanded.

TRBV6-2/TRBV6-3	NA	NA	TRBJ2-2	CASSYSRQTGELFF	TGTGCCAGCAGTTACTCGAGGCAGACCGGGGAGCTGTTTTTT
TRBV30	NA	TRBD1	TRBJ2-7	CAWSVRDRGTHEQYF	TGTGCCTGGAGTGTCCGGGACAGGGGGACCCACGAGCAGTACTTC
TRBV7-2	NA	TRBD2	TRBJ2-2	CASSLVGTSGSSGELFF	TGTGCCAGCAGCTTAGTTGGGACTAGCGGGTCCTCCGGGGAGCTGTTTTTT
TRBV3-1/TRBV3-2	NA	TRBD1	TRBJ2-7	CASSQMGQRTPWEQYF	TGTGCCAGCAGCCAGATGGGACAGCGGACCCCCTGGGAGCAGTACTTC
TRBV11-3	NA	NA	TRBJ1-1	CASSFDGPNTEAFF	TGTGCCAGCAGCTTCGATGGGCCGAACACTGAAGCTTTCTTT
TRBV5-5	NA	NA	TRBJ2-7	CASSSRGTAYEQYF	TGTGCCAGCAGCTCCCGCGGGACAGCCTACGAGCAGTACTTC
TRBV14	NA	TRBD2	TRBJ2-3	CASSFKGLAADTQYF	TGTGCCAGCAGCTTTAAGGGACTAGCTGCAGATACGCAGTATTTT
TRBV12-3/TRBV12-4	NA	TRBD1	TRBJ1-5	CASRYRGQPQHF	TGTGCCAGCAGATACAGGGGTCAGCCCCAGCATTTT
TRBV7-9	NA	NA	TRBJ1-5	CASSLTHARSAQHF	TGTGCCAGCAGCTTAACGCACGCTCGTTCAGCCCAGCATTTT
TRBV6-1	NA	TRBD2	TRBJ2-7	CASSELVAGASYEQYF	TGTGCCAGCAGTGAATTGGTAGCGGGGGCCTCCTACGAGCAGTACTTC
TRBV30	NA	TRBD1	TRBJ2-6	CAWSVRGQGAGGANVLTF	TGTGCCTGGAGTGTACGAGGACAGGGGGCTGGCGGGGCCAACGTCCTGACTTTC
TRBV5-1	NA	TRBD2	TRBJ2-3	CASSSGEGHTQYF	TGCGCCAGCAGCTCTGGGGAGGGCCATACGCAGTATTTT
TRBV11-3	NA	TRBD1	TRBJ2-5	CASSLDPGTAYQETQYF	TGTGCCAGCAGCTTAGACCCCGGGACAGCGTACCAAGAGACCCAGTACTTC
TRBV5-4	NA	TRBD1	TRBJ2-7	CASSFGGQGGSYEQYF	TGTGCCAGCAGCTTTGGAGGACAGGGGGGCTCCTACGAGCAGTACTTC
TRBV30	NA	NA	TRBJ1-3	CAWSLSFSGNTIYF	TGTGCCTGGAGTTTGTCTTTCTCTGGAAACACCATATATTTT
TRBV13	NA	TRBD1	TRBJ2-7	CASSFLRTGAYEQYF	TGTGCCAGCAGCTTCCTGCGGACAGGGGCCTACGAGCAGTACTTC
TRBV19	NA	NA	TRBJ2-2	CASSIARVLNTGELFF	TGTGCCAGTAGTATAGCTCGGGTCCTTAACACCGGGGAGCTGTTTTTT
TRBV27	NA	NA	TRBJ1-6	CASSTLQGPYNSPLHF	TGTGCCAGCAGTACCCTACAGGGCCCCTATAATTCACCCCTCCACTTT
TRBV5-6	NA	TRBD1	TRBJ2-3	CASSSLDRGTDTQYF	TGTGCCAGCAGCTCACTGGACAGGGGCACAGATACGCAGTATTTT
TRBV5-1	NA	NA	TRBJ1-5	CASSLGTGFTSPQHF	TGCGCCAGCAGCTTGGGTACGGGTTTCACATCGCCCCAGCATTTT
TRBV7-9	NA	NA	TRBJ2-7	CASSLVGAGLGEQYF	TGTGCCAGCAGCTTAGTGGGGGCGGGCCTTGGGGAGCAGTACTTC
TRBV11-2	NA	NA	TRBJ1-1	CASSPPVPNTEAFF	TGTGCCAGCAGCCCCCCGGTCCCGAACACTGAAGCTTTCTTT
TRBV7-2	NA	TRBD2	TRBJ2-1	CASSLVGTSGLSYNEQFF	TGTGCCAGCAGCTTAGTAGGGACTAGCGGTCTATCCTACAATGAGCAGTTCTTC
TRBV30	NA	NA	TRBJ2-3	CAWSVRASSLYTDTQYF	TGTGCCTGGAGTGTACGAGCTAGCAGCCTGTATACAGATACGCAGTATTTT
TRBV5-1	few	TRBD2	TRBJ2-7	CASSLVSSGPRYEQYF	TGCGCCAGCAGCTTGGTGTCTAGCGGGCCTCGATACGAGCAGTACTTC
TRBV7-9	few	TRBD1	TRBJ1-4	CASSLPQTGGKLFF	TGTGCCAGCAGCTTACCGCAAACAGGGGGAAAACTGTTTTTT
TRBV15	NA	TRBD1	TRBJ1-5	CATSMTGGSQPQHF	TGTGCCACCAGCATGACAGGGGGCAGTCAGCCCCAGCATTTT
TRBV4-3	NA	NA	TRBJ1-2	CASSQDLRAGANYGYTF	TGCGCCAGCAGCCAAGATTTAAGGGCAGGGGCTAACTATGGCTACACCTTC
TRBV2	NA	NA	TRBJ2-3	CASSVELTDTQYF	TGTGCCAGCAGTGTCGAACTTACAGATACGCAGTATTTT
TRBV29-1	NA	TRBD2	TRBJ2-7	CSGTSATSYEQYF	TGCAGCGGGACTAGCGCGACCTCCTACGAGCAGTACTTC
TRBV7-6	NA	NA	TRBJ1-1	CASSKQDTDTEAFF	TGTGCCAGCAGCAAACAAGACACGGACACTGAAGCTTTCTTT
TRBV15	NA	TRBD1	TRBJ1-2	CATSVPDRDYGYTF	TGTGCCACCAGCGTACCGGACAGGGACTATGGCTACACCTTC
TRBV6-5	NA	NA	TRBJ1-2	CASRQVGLGYTF	TGTGCCAGCCGACAGGTGGGATTGGGCTACACCTTC
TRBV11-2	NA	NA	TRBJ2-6	CASTLPVHSFSGANVLTF	TGTGCCAGCACCCTACCGGTTCACAGTTTCTCTGGGGCCAACGTCCTGACTTTC
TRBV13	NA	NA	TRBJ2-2	CASSLNAQGATGELFF	TGTGCCAGCAGCTTAAACGCACAGGGAGCCACCGGGGAGCTGTTTTTT
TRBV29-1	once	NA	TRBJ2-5	CSVDLARETQYF	TGCAGCGTTGACTTAGCGCGGGAGACCCAGTACTTC
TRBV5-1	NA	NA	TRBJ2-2	CASSSTTGEPTGELFF	TGCGCCAGCAGCTCAACGACGGGAGAGCCTACCGGGGAGCTGTTTTTT
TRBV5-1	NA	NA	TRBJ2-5	CASRRGGMGLETQYF	TGCGCCAGCCGCCGCGGAGGGATGGGGCTAGAGACCCAGTACTTC
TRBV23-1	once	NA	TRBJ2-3	CASSQKRDSFSQKFTDTQYF	TGCGCCAGCAGTCAAAAGAGGGATTCTTTCTCCCAAAAGTTCACAGATACGCAGTATTTT
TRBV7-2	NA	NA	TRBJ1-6	CASRPGAYNSPLHF	TGTGCCAGCAGACCGGGAGCCTATAATTCACCCCTCCACTTT
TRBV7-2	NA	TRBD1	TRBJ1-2	CASSFEGASYGYTF	TGTGCCAGCAGCTTCGAGGGGGCGAGCTATGGCTACACCTTC
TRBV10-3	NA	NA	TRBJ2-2	CAIPGRNSNTGELFF	TGTGCCATCCCTGGGAGGAACTCGAACACCGGGGAGCTGTTTTTT
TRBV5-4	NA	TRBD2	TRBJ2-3	CASSHKRERGTDTQYF	TGTGCCAGCAGCCACAAGCGGGAGAGAGGCACAGATACGCAGTATTTT
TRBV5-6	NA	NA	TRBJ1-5	CASSQGRDYSNQPQHF	TGTGCCAGCAGTCAAGGACGGGATTATAGCAATCAGCCCCAGCATTTT
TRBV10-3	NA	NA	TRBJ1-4	CAIWSGTNEKLFF	TGTGCCATCTGGTCAGGAACTAATGAAAAACTGTTTTTT
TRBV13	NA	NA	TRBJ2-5	CASRPQPGHNQETQYF	TGTGCCAGTCGCCCCCAACCGGGACACAACCAAGAGACCCAGTACTTC
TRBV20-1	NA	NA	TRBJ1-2	CSASDNYGYTF	TGCAGTGCCTCAGATAACTATGGCTACACCTTC
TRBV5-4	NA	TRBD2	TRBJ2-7	CASSPGGSGMSYEQYF	TGTGCCAGCAGCCCGGGGGGTAGCGGGATGTCCTACGAGCAGTACTTC
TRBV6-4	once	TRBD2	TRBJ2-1	CASRASGRVHEQFF	TGTGCCAGCAGGGCTAGCGGGAGGGTACATGAGCAGTTCTTC
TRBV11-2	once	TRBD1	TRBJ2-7	CASSLDGTGAEQYF	TGTGCCAGCAGCTTAGATGGCACAGGGGCCGAGCAGTACTTC
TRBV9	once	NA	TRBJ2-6	CASGRGSGANVLTF	TGTGCCAGCGGACGAGGGTCTGGGGCCAACGTCCTGACTTTC
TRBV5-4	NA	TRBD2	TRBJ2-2	CASSKLADSGELFF	TGTGCCAGCAGCAAGCTAGCGGATTCCGGGGAGCTGTTTTTT
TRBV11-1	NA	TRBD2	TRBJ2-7	CASSSGLAGHSYEQYF	TGTGCCAGCAGCTCGGGACTAGCGGGACACTCCTACGAGCAGTACTTC
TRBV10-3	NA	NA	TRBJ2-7	CAITYNTYEQYF	TGTGCCATCACTTACAATACCTACGAGCAGTACTTC
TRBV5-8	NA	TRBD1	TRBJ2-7	CASEGAQSYEQYF	TGTGCCAGTGAGGGGGCGCAGTCCTACGAGCAGTACTTC
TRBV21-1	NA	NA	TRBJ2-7	CASSKFWGRDYEQYF	TGTGCCAGCAGCAAATTCTGGGGCAGGGACTACGAGCAGTACTTC
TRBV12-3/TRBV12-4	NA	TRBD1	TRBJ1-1	CASSPGGLAFF	TGTGCCAGCAGTCCAGGGGGGTTAGCTTTCTTT
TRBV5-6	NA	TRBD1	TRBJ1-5	CASSRTGDQPQHF	TGTGCCAGCAGCAGGACAGGGGATCAGCCCCAGCATTTT